The T cell receptor (beta chain) under discussion was sequenced for a study of T cells in Graves' hyperthyroidism and ophthalmopathy. Whole-study findings and limits: Separating ophthalmopathy from stable hyperthyroidism was achieved by a 13 V-J model.

This clonotype was observed a handful of times. Its antigen is unidentified. Exclusions: uncontrolled infection, other autoimmune disease, pregnancy, lactation. Diagnostic assessment was based on clinical symptoms, serum thyroxine and TRAb, thyroid ultrasound and orbital computed tomography. Using RNA transcripts as the source, TCR beta CDR3 regions were amplified. HTBI primers were employed in a first-round RT-PCR of the TCR CDR3. From the multiplex PCR reads, TCRdb called clonotypes with MiXCR, one entry per CDR3 protein. The sample records roughly 840,000 distinct CDR3 sequences, roughly 40% being singletons. The TCR sequence derives from a man younger than 35 with Graves' hyperthyroidism. The sample was blood.

The CDR3 DNA is TGTGCCAGCAGCCCGACAGACGTGAATGAAAAACTGTTTTTT. This codes for CASSPTDVNEKLFF. This chain joins TRBV7-2 and TRBJ1-4, with D possibly TRBD1 on 5 matching bases. CDR3 length: 14 amino acids. V was pared by 5 bases and J by 5 bases, with 12 bases between. Germline V gene sequence: CDR1 SGHTA, CDR2 FQGNSA.